Below, one T cell receptor (beta chain) is given with its context. This entry is derived from a study of T cell changes during pregnancy in multiple sclerosis. V lost 4 bases and J lost 5, with 11 bases in between. This CDR3 is built from 13 residues. From germline, CDR1 is SEHNR and CDR2 FQNEAQ (reference sequence). Assay: immunoSEQ multiplex PCR; the TCRdb copy retains only in-frame clones and omits some. The sample contains 55,000 to 75,000 clones, 93% of which appear only once. This TCR was sampled from a female donor with multiple sclerosis, enrolled in a pregnancy study. The chain couples TRBV7-9 to TRBJ1-2; D is ambiguous. The sequencing used CD8+ T cells from peripheral blood mononuclear cells, collected in the second trimester of pregnancy. The CDR3 loop reads CASSSSGHYGYTF. CDR3 DNA: TGTGCCAGCAGCTCCTCAGGTCATTATGGCTACACCTTC.